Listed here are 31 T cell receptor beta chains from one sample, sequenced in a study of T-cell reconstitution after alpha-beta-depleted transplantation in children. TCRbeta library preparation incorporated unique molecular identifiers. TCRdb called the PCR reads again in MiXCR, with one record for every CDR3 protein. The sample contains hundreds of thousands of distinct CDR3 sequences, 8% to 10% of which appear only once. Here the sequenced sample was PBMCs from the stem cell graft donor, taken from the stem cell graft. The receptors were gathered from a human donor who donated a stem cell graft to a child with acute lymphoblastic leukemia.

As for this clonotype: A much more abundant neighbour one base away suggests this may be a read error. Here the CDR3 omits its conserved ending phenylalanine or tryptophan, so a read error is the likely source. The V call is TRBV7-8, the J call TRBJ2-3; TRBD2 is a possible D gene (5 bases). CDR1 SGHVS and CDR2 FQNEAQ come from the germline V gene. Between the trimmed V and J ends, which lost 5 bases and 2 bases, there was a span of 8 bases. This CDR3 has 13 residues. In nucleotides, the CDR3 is TGTGCCAGCAGCCGGACTGTCACAGATACGCAGTATTAT. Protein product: CASSRTVTDTQYY.

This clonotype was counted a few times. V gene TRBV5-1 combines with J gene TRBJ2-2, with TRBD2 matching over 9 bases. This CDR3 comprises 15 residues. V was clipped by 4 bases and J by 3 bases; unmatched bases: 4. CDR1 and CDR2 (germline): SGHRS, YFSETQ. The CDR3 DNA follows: TGCGCCAGCAGCCTAGCGGGGCCCCACACCGGGGAGCTGTTTTTT. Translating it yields CASSLAGPHTGELFF.

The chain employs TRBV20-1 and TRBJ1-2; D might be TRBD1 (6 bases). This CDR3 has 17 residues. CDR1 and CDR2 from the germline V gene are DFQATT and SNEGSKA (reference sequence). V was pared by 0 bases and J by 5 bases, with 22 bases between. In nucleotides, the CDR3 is TGCAGTGCTAGAGATCGTGGTCAGAAGGGGGACTTATATGGCTACACCTTC. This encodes CSARDRGQKGDLYGYTF.

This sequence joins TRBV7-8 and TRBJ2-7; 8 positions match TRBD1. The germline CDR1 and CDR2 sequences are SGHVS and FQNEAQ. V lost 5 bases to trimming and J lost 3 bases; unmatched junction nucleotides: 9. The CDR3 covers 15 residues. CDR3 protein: CASSPQGASSYEQYF. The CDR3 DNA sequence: TGTGCCAGCAGCCCGCAGGGGGCGTCCAGCTACGAGCAGTACTTC.

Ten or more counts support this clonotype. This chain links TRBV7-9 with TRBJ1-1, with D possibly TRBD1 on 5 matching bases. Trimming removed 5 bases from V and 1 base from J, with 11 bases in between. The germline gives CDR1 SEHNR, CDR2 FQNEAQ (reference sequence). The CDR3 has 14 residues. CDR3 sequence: CASSPLTGNTEAFF. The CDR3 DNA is TGTGCCAGCAGCCCCCTAACAGGGAACACTGAAGCTTTCTTT.

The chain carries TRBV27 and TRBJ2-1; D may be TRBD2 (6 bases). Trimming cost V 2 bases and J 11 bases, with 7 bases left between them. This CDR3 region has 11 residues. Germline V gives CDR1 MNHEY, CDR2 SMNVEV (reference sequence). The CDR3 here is CASSLGRKQFF. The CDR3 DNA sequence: TGTGCCAGCAGTTTAGGGAGGAAGCAGTTCTTC.

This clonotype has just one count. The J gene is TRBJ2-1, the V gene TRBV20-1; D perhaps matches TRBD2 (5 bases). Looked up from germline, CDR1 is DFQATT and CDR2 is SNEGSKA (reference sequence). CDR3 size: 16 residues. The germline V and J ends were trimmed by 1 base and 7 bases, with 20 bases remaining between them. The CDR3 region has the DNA TGCAGTGCTAGAGTCCCCGGGGAATGGGAACCGAATGAGCAGTTCTTC. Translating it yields CSARVPGEWEPNEQFF.

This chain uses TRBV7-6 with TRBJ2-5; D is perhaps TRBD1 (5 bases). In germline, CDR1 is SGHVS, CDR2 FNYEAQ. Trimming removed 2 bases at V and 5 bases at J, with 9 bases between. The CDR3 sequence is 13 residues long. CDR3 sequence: CASSLQGPETQYF. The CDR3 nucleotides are TGTGCCAGCAGCTTACAGGGCCCCGAGACCCAGTACTTC.

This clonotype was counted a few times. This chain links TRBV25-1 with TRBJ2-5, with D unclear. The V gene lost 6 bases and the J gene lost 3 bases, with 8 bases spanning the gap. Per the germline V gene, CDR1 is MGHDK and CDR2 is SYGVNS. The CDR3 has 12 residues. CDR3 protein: CASRRGEETQYF. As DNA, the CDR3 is TGTGCCAGCAGACGTGGTGAAGAGACCCAGTACTTC.

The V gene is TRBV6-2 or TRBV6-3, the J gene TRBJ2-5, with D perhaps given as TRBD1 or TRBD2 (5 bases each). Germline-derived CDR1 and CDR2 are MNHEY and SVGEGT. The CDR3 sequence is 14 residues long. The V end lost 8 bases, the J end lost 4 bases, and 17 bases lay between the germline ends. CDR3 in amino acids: CASGRGVGVETQYF. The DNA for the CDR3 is TGTGCCAGCGGGCGAGGGGTTGGCGTAGAGACCCAGTACTTC.

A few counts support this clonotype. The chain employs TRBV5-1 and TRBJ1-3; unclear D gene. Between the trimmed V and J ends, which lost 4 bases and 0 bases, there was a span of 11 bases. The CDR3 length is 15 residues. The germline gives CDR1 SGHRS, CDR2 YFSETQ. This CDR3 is CASSPLLDSGNTIYF. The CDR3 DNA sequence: TGCGCCAGCAGCCCTTTGTTGGACTCTGGAAACACCATATATTTT.

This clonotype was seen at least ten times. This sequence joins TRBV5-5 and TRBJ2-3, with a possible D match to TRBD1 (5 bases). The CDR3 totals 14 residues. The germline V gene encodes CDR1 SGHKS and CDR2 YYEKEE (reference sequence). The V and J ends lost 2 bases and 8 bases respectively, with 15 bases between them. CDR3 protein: CASSFSQGGSTQYF. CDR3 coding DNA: TGTGCCAGCAGCTTTTCGCAGGGTGGAAGTACGCAGTATTTT.

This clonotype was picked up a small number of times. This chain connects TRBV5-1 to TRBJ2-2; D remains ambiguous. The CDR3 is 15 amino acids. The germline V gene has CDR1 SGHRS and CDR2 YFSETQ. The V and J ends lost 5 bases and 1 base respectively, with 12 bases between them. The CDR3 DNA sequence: TGCGCCAGCAGGCAAGGACCACTGAACACCGGGGAGCTGTTTTTT. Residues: CASRQGPLNTGELFF. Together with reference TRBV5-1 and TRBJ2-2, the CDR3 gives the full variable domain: KAGVTQTPRYLIKTRGQQVTLSCSPISGHRSVSWYQQTPGQGLQFLFEYFSETQRNKGNFPGRFSGRQFSNSRSEMNVSTLELGDSALYLCASRQGPLNTGELFFGEGSRLTVL.

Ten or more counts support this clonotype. The CDR3 loop is CAIRVGTSGAHYNEQFF. The CDR3 nucleotides are TGTGCCATCAGGGTCGGGACTAGCGGGGCCCACTACAATGAGCAGTTCTTC. The chain links TRBV10-3 to TRBJ2-1, with TRBD2 matching 13 bases. The germline V gene encodes CDR1 ENHRY and CDR2 SYGVKD. J gave up 3 bases and V 6 bases, and 8 bases lay outside the gene matches. This CDR3 contains 17 residues.

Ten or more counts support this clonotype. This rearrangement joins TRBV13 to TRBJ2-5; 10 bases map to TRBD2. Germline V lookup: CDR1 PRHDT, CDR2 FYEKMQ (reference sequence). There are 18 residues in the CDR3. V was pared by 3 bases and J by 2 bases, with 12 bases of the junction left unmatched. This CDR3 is CASSFTSGGAGPQETQYF. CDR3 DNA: TGTGCCAGCAGCTTTACCAGCGGGGGGGCCGGGCCACAAGAGACCCAGTACTTC.

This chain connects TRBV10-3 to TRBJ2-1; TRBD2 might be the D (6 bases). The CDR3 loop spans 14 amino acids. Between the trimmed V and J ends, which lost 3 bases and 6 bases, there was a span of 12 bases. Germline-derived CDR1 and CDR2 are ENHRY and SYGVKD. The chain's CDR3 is CAISDLAARNEQFF. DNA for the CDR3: TGTGCCATCAGTGATTTAGCGGCCCGCAATGAGCAGTTCTTC.

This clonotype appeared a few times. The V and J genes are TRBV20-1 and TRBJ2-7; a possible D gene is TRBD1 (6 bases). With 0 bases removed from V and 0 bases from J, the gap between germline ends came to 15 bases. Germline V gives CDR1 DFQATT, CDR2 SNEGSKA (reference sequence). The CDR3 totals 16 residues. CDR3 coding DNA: TGCAGTGCTAGAGATCATAAGGGGGAAGGCTCCTACGAGCAGTACTTC. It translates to CSARDHKGEGSYEQYF.

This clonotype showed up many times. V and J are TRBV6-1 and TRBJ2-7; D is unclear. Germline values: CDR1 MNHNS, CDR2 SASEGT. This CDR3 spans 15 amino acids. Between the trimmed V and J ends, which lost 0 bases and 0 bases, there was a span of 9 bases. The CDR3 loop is CASSEAHRFSYEQYF. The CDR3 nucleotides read TGTGCCAGCAGTGAAGCGCATCGATTCTCCTACGAGCAGTACTTC.

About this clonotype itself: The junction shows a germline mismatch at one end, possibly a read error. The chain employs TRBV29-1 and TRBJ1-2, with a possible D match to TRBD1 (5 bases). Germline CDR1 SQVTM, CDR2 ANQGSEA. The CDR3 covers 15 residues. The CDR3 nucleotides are TGCAGCGTTGATGGGGGATCGGCCAGGAACTTTGGCTACACCTTC. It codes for CSVDGGSARNFGYTF.

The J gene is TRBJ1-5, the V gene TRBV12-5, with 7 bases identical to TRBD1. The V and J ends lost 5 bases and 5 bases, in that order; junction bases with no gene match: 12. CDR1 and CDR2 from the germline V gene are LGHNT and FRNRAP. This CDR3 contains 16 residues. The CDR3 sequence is CASGDLFRDSHQPQHF. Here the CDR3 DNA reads TGTGCTAGTGGTGACCTCTTCCGGGACAGCCATCAGCCCCAGCATTTT. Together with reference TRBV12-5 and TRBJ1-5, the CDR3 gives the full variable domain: DARVTQTPRHKVTEMGQEVTMRCQPILGHNTVFWYRQTMMQGLELLAYFRNRAPLDDSGMPKDRFSAEMPDATLATLKIQPSEPRDSAVYFCASGDLFRDSHQPQHFGDGTRLSIL.

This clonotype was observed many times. CDR3 sequence reads: CASSKTSGVPYEQYF. The CDR3 coding sequence is TGTGCCAGCTCGAAAACTAGCGGGGTCCCCTACGAGCAGTACTTC. The chain uses TRBV18 and TRBJ2-7, with 10 positions matching TRBD2. The CDR3 loop spans 15 amino acids. V lost 6 bases and J lost 2; bases outside the gene matches: 7. The germline V gene encodes CDR1 KGHSH and CDR2 LQKENI.

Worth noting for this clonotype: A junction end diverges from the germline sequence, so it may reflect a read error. CDR3 region: CSSSFSGGTYNEQFF. In nucleotides, the CDR3 is TGTTCCAGCAGCTTTAGCGGGGGAACCTACAATGAGCAGTTCTTC. The V gene is TRBV9, the J gene TRBJ2-1; TRBD2 agrees at 9 bases. Germline V gives CDR1 SGDLS, CDR2 YYNGEE. The CDR3 extends over 15 amino acids.

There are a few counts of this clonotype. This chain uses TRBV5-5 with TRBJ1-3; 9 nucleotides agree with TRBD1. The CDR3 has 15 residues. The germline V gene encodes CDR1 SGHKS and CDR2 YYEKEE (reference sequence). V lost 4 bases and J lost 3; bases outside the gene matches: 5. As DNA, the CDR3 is TGTGCCAGCAGCCCGGGACAGGGTTATGGAAACACCATATATTTT. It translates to CASSPGQGYGNTIYF.

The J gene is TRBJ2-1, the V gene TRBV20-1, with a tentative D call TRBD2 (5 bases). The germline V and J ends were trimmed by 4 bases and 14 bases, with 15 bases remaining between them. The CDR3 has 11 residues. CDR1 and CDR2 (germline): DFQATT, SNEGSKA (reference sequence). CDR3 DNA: TGCAGTGCTACGGATGGCGGGCGGGAGTTCTTC. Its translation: CSATDGGREFF.

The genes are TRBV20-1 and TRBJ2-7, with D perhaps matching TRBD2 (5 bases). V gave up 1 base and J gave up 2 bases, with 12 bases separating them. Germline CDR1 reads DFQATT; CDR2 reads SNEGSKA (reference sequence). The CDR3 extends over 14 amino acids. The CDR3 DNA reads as TGCAGTGCTAGAGCCGGGGATTTGGCCTACGAGCAGTACTTC. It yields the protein CSARAGDLAYEQYF.

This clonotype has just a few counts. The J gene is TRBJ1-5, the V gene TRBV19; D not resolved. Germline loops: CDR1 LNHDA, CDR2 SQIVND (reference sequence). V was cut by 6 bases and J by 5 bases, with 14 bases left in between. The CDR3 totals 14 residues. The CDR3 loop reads CASSLAPADQPQHF. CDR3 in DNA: TGTGCCAGTAGCCTTGCACCGGCGGATCAGCCCCAGCATTTT. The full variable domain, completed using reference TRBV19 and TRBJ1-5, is DGGITQSPKYLFRKEGQNVTLSCEQNLNHDAMYWYRQDPGQGLRLIYYSQIVNDFQKGDIAEGYSVSREKKESFPLTVTSAQKNPTAFYLCASSLAPADQPQHFGDGTRLSIL.

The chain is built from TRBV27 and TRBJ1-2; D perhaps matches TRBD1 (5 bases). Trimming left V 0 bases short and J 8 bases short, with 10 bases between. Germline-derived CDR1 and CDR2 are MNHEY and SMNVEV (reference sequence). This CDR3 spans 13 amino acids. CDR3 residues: CASSLSKGLGYTF. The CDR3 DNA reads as TGTGCCAGCAGTTTATCGAAGGGGCTCGGCTACACCTTC.

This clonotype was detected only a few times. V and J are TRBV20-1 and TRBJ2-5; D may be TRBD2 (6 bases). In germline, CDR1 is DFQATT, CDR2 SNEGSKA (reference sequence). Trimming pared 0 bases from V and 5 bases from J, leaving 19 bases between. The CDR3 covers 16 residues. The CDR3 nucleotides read TGCAGTGCTAGAGATTGGGGGGTCCCGGATGGGGAGACCCAGTACTTC. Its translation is CSARDWGVPDGETQYF.

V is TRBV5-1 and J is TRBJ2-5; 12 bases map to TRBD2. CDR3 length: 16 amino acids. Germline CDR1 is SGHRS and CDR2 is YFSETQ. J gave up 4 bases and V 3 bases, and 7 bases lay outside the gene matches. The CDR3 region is CASSSELAGGPETQYF. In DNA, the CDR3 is TGCGCCAGCAGCTCTGAACTAGCGGGGGGCCCAGAGACCCAGTACTTC. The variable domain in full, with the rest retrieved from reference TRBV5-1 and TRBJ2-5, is KAGVTQTPRYLIKTRGQQVTLSCSPISGHRSVSWYQQTPGQGLQFLFEYFSETQRNKGNFPGRFSGRQFSNSRSEMNVSTLELGDSALYLCASSSELAGGPETQYFGPGTRLLVL.

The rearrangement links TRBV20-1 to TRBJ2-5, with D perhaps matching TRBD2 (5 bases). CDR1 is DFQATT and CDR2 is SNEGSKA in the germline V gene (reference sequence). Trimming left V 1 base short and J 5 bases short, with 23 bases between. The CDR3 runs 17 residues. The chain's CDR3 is CSARAPGRGGGVETQYF. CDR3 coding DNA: TGCAGTGCTAGAGCCCCCGGCCGCGGAGGAGGCGTGGAGACCCAGTACTTC.

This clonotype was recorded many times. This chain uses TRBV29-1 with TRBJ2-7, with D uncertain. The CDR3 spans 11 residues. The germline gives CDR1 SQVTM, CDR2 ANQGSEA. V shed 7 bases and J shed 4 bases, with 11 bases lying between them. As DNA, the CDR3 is TGCAGCGGCAGACTTGGGTACGAGCAGTACTTC. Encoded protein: CSGRLGYEQYF.